This is a list of T cell receptor beta chains from one sample in a study of CD8+ T cells in alopecia areata. The assay was immunoSEQ multiplex PCR, and TCRdb's table has in-frame clones only and misses some. Among some 200,000 clones listed, around 56% were seen once. The starting material was CD4+ T cells sorted from blood, obtained at week 4, from a patient treated with tofacitinib. These receptors were obtained from a human donor with alopecia areata. Both conserved end residues are part of each CDR3. The D gene is left open where the match is weak. Size values are once, few and many counts, or a class for expanded clones, and some rows have none.

>-|TRBJ2-7|-|TRBV5-6
TGTGCCAGCAGCTCATCGTTCAGGGGACCCTACGAGCAGTACTTC
CASSSSFRGPYEQYF
>TRBD1|TRBJ1-2|-|TRBV2
TGTGCCAGCAACGCGGACAGGGGAGAAGGCTACACCTTC
CASNADRGEGYTF
>-|TRBJ2-7|-|TRBV6-5
TGTGCCAGCAAGGACGGATCCTACGAGCAGTACTTC
CASKDGSYEQYF
>-|TRBJ2-2|-|TRBV7-2
-
CASSSPSGPALLFF
>TRBD2|TRBJ2-2|once|TRBV2
TGTGCCAGCAGTTTTCAAAGCGGGGGTGGCGCCGGGGAGCTGTTTTTT
CASSFQSGGGAGELFF
>-|TRBJ2-1|-|TRBV6-5
TGTGCCAGCAGTTCCCCAGGGAGCTCCTACAATGAGCAGTTCTTC
CASSSPGSSYNEQFF
>-|TRBJ1-1|-|TRBV25-1
TGTGCCAGCAGTGAAGTACAACGTCGGGGGATGAACACTGAAGCTTTCTTT
CASSEVQRRGMNTEAFF
>-|TRBJ1-3|few|TRBV7-6
TGTGCCAGCAGCTTATTATGGAACCGGATAGGGGGAGGAAACACCATATATTTT
CASSLLWNRIGGGNTIYF
>-|TRBJ1-1|few|TRBV6-6
TGTGCCAGCAACCAACGAGGGATCTCGGGGAGCACTGAAGCTTTCTTT
CASNQRGISGSTEAFF
>-|TRBJ1-2|few|TRBV4-1
TGCGCCAGCAGCCAAGCCAACGGACCTAACTATGGCTACACCTTC
CASSQANGPNYGYTF
>-|TRBJ2-1|-|TRBV12-5
TGTGCTAGTGGCCCCAGGGGGAGGGGGGGCTCCAATGAGCAGTTCTTC
CASGPRGRGGSNEQFF
>-|TRBJ2-5|-|TRBV27
TGTGCCAGCAGTTTGTCAGGCCCCGGGACCCAGTACTTC
CASSLSGPGTQYF
>-|TRBJ1-1|-|TRBV6-5
TGTGCCAGCAGTTCCCCCTTTATCGACACTGAAGCTTTCTTT
CASSSPFIDTEAFF
>-|TRBJ2-7|once|TRBV28
TGTGCCAGCAAGGACTTGACCTACGAGCAGTACTTC
CASKDLTYEQYF
>TRBD1|TRBJ1-5|once|TRBV29-1
TGCAGCGTTCTCACAGGGGGCGATCAGCCCCAGCATTTT
CSVLTGGDQPQHF
>-|TRBJ1-2|-|TRBV19
TGTGCCAGTAGTATGGGGCAGCGGAACTATGGCTACACCTTC
CASSMGQRNYGYTF
>TRBD1|TRBJ2-3|few|TRBV7-2
TGTGCCAGCAGCCCATGGACAGGAGATACGCAGTATTTT
CASSPWTGDTQYF
>TRBD1|TRBJ2-5|-|TRBV2
TGTGCCAGCAGGCCGACACAGGGGCAAGAGACCCAGTACTTC
CASRPTQGQETQYF
>-|TRBJ1-1|-|TRBV30
TGTGCCTGGAGTGTGGAGGGGTTCGACACTGAAGCTTTCTTT
CAWSVEGFDTEAFF
>-|TRBJ1-2|few|TRBV2
TGTGCCAGCATCAGGGATCGGAATGAAAGGAATGGCTACACCTTC
CASIRDRNERNGYTF
>TRBD1|TRBJ2-7|few|TRBV15
TGTGCCACCAGCGTCCGACAGGGCGAGTACGAGCAGTACTTC
CATSVRQGEYEQYF
>-|TRBJ1-6|-|TRBV30
TGTGCCTGGAGTGTCGACAGTAATTCACCCCTCCACTTT
CAWSVDSNSPLHF
>-|TRBJ2-5|-|TRBV11-3
TGTGCCAGCAGGTTACCGTCGGCCCCGGCCCAGTACTTC
CASRLPSAPAQYF
>-|TRBJ2-5|once|TRBV5-1
TGCGCCACCCGGAGAGAGGACCAAGAGACCCAGTACTTC
CATRREDQETQYF
>-|TRBJ1-6|-|TRBV6-6
TGTGCCAGCAGTCCCTGGGAGGTATATAATTCACCCCTCCACTTT
CASSPWEVYNSPLHF
>-|TRBJ2-3|-|TRBV7-2
TGTGCCAGCAGCGATGGGACTCCTCCTACGCAGTATTTT
CASSDGTPPTQYF
>-|TRBJ1-2|-|TRBV7-8
TGTGCCAGCAGCCTACCAGGGCGGGACTATGGCTACACCTTC
CASSLPGRDYGYTF
>TRBD2|TRBJ2-5|-|TRBV29-1
TGCAGCCCAACTGGGGGGAATAGCGGGGAAGAGACCCAGTACTTC
CSPTGGNSGEETQYF
>-|TRBJ1-1|-|TRBV30
TGTGCCTGGGCAGTCCAAGGAGAAGCTTTCTTT
CAWAVQGEAFF
>-|TRBJ1-1|-|TRBV6-5
TGTGCCAGCAGTTGGGCTGGGGGCAACACTGAAGCTTTCTTT
CASSWAGGNTEAFF
>-|TRBJ2-6|-|TRBV2
TGTGCCAGCAGTGAAGGGATATCTGGGGCCAACGTCCTGACTTTC
CASSEGISGANVLTF
>-|TRBJ2-7|-|TRBV2
TGTGCCAGAGGCGGTAGGGGCCTTTCCGAGCAGTACTTC
CARGGRGLSEQYF
>TRBD1|TRBJ2-7|-|TRBV7-2
TGTGCCAGCAGCTTATGGACAGGGACCTACGAGCAGTACTTC
CASSLWTGTYEQYF
>-|TRBJ2-1|-|TRBV15
TGTGCCACCAGCAGAGATTTTGGGGGTAATGAGCAGTTCTTC
CATSRDFGGNEQFF
>TRBD1|TRBJ1-4|-|TRBV30
TGTGCCTGGACAGCGGGACAGGCGTCCAATGAAAAACTGTTTTTT
CAWTAGQASNEKLFF
>-|TRBJ2-3|few|TRBV29-1
TGCAGCGTTGAACAGGGCATAGCCACTAGCACAGATACGCAGTATTTT
CSVEQGIATSTDTQYF
>-|TRBJ1-1|-|TRBV30
TGTGCCTGGAGCCGGATCCTGACAGTACTCAATGAAGCTTTCTTT
CAWSRILTVLNEAFF
>-|TRBJ1-5|-|TRBV29-1
TGCAGCTATTCACGCGGGGTGAGCAATCAGCCCCAGCATTTT
CSYSRGVSNQPQHF
>-|TRBJ1-2|-|TRBV6-6
TGTGCCAGCAGTTACGGGACGGCTAACTATGGCTACACCTTC
CASSYGTANYGYTF
>TRBD1|TRBJ1-6|few|TRBV15
TGTGCCACCAGCAGAGAGGGACAGGGGAATTCACCCCTCCACTTT
CATSREGQGNSPLHF
>-|TRBJ2-5|-|TRBV7-9
TGTGCCAGCAGCCCGAGGGAGACCCAGTACTTC
CASSPRETQYF
>-|TRBJ2-1|-|TRBV27
TGTGCCAGCAGTCCTTTAACGGGTTGGGGCAATGAGCAGTTCTTC
CASSPLTGWGNEQFF
>-|TRBJ1-1|-|TRBV18
TGTGCCAGCTCACCCAGCGGGGGGAGGAACACTGAAGCTTTCTTT
CASSPSGGRNTEAFF
>-|TRBJ2-1|-|TRBV4-1
TGCGCCAGCAGCCAAGACCTGGCCTCCTACAATGAGCAGTTCTTC
CASSQDLASYNEQFF
>-|TRBJ2-7|-|TRBV28
TGTGCCAGCAGTTTATGGCCTAACGAGCAGTACTTC
CASSLWPNEQYF
>TRBD2|TRBJ2-3|-|TRBV29-1
TGCAGCGTAGTCGTAGCGGGGGGGCCGTCGGATACGCAGTATTTT
CSVVVAGGPSDTQYF
>-|TRBJ2-3|-|TRBV4-2
TGTGCCAGCAGCCAAGGGGTTTTGCAGAGAACAGATACGCAGTATTTT
CASSQGVLQRTDTQYF
>TRBD1|TRBJ1-2|-|TRBV7-2
TGTGCCAGCAGCTCGGGACAGGAGAACTATGGCTACACCTTC
CASSSGQENYGYTF
>TRBD1|TRBJ1-5|-|TRBV7-2
TGTGCCAGCAGCTTAGCGACAGGGCATCAGCCCCAGCATTTT
CASSLATGHQPQHF
>-|TRBJ1-3|once|TRBV2
TGTGCCAGCAAAGGCCTCAGTGACACCATATATTTT
CASKGLSDTIYF